Detailed here is one T cell receptor (beta chain). The antigen is undetermined. With 6 bases removed from V and 2 bases from J, the gap between germline ends came to 14 bases. Germline assignment: CDR1 MNHEY and CDR2 SMNVEV (reference sequence). The CDR3 spans 14 residues. Assay: immunoSEQ multiplex PCR; the TCRdb copy retains only in-frame clones and omits some. This sample has around 130,000 clones, with around 83% found just once. The data originate from a study of T cell responses to AZD1222 COVID-19 vaccine. Study-wide results and caveats: The donor group comprised mostly white British people and more females; the analysis possibly underestimated clonal diversity. Among spike-specific TCRs, nearly half reportedly target unmutated variant regions. CD4 TCRs linked to vaccination spanned spike, dominating at 160-218 and 743-854.

Combined were second doses at about 4 or about 12 weeks. The sequence derives from an adult who received the AZD1222 COVID-19 vaccine. Sequenced material: peripheral blood, taken 28 days after the second AZD1222 dose. This sequence joins TRBV27 and TRBJ2-7; the D gene is possibly TRBD1 (5 bases). The CDR3 loop is CASRHTQAPYEQYF. The CDR3 DNA sequence: TGTGCCAGCAGACACACACAGGCGCCCTACGAGCAGTACTTC.